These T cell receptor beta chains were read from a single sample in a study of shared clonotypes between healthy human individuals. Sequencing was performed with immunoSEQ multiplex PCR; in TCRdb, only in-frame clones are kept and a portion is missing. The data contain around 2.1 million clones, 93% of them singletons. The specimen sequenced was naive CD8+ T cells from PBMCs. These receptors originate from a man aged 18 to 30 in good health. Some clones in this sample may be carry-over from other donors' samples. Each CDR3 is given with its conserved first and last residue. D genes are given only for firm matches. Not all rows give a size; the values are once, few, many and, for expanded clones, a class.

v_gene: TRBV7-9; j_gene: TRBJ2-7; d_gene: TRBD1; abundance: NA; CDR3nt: TGTGCCAGCAGCTTAACCCTTGGGGACAGGGAACGGGACGAGCAGTACTTC; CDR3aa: CASSLTLGDRERDEQYF
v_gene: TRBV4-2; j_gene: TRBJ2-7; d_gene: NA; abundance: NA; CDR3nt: TGTGCCAGCAGCCAAGAGGGACCTCCGCACACCACCTCCTACGAGCAGTACTTC; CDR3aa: CASSQEGPPHTTSYEQYF
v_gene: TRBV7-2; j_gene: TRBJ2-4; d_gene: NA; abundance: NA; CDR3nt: TGTGCCAGCAGCTTAGATTCGAGGTTACAGCTAGCCAAAAACATTCAGTACTTC; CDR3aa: CASSLDSRLQLAKNIQYF
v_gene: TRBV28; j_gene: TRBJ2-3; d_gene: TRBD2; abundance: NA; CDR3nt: TGTGCCAGCAGTCAACGGGGGGGAGTTACGCAGTATTTT; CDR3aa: CASSQRGGVTQYF
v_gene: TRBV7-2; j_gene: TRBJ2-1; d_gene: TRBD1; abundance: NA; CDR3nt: TGTGCCATCCGACAGGGCGGTGAGCAGTTCTTC; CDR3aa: CAIRQGGEQFF
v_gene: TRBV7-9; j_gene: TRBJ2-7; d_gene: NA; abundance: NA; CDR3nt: TGTGCCAGCAGCCCCCCAGGGACGAGTGAGCAGTACTTC; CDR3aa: CASSPPGTSEQYF
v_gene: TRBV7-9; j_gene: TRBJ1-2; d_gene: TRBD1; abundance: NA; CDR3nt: TGTGCCAGCAGCTCTCCAGGACAGGAGCCCAACTATGGCTACACCTTC; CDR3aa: CASSSPGQEPNYGYTF
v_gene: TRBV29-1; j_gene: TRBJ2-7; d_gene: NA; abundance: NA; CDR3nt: TGCAGCGTTGAAGGTGGCAGCCCCTACGAGCAGTACTTC; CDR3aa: CSVEGGSPYEQYF
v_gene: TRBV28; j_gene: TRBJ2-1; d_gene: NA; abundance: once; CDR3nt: TGTGCCAGCAGTTTCATCGCGGTTCCCAGCAATGAGCAGTTCTTC; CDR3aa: CASSFIAVPSNEQFF
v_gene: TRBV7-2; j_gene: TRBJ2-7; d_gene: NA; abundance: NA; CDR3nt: TGTGCCAGCAGCGTGGGACATTCCTACGAGCAGTACTTC; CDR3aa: CASSVGHSYEQYF
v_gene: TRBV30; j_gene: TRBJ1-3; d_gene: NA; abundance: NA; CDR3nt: TGTGCCTGTTCCCCGGGAAGAGGAAACACCATATATTTT; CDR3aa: CACSPGRGNTIYF
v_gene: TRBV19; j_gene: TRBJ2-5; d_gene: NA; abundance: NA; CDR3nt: TGTGCCAGTAGCAACCGGGTCGAACGGGGAGAGACCCAGTACTTC; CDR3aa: CASSNRVERGETQYF
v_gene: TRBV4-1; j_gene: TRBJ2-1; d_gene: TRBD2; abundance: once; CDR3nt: TGCGCCAGCAGCCCGTCAGAGGGACTAGCGGGGCTCCCTTATGGGCAGTTCTTC; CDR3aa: CASSPSEGLAGLPYGQFF
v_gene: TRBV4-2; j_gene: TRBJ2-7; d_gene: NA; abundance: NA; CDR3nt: TGTGCCAGCAGCCAAGATTGGTCATCCTACGAGCAGTACTTC; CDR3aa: CASSQDWSSYEQYF